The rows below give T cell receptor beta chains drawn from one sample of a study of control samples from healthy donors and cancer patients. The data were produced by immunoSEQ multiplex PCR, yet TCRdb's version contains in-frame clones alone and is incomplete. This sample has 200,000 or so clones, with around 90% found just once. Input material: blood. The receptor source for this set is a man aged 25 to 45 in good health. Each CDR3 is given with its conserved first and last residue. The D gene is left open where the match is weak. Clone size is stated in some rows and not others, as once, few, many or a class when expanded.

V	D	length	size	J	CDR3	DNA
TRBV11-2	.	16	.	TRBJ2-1	CASSVNSGSSYNEQFF	TGTGCCAGCAGCGTAAATAGTGGGAGCTCCTACAATGAGCAGTTCTTC
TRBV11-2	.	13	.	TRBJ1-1	CASSTQLNTEAFF	TGTGCCAGCAGCACGCAGTTGAACACTGAAGCTTTCTTT
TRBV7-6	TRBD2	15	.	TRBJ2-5	CASSLTSDDQETQYF	TGTGCCAGCAGCTTAACTAGCGACGACCAAGAGACCCAGTACTTC
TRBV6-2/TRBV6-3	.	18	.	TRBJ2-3	CASSYSTASPSITDTQYF	TGTGCCAGCAGTTACTCGACGGCGAGTCCCTCAATCACAGATACGCAGTATTTT
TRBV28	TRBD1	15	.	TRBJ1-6	CASSLEPGQNSPLHF	TGTGCCAGCAGTTTAGAGCCGGGACAGAATTCACCCCTCCACTTT
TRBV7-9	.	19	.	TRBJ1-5	CASSLGQGYSRHSNQPQHF	TGTGCCAGCAGCTTAGGTCAGGGCTATAGTCGACATAGCAATCAGCCCCAGCATTTT
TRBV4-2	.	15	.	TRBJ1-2	CASSPMGGFNYGYTF	TGTGCCAGCAGCCCCATGGGAGGCTTTAACTATGGCTACACCTTC
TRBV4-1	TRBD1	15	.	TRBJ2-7	CASSQTGDASYEQYF	TGCGCCAGCAGCCAGACAGGGGACGCCTCCTACGAGCAGTACTTC
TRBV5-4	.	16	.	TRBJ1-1	CASSSGQGISGTEAFF	TGTGCCAGCAGCTCCGGTCAGGGGATAAGTGGCACTGAAGCTTTCTTT
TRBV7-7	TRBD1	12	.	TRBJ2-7	CARGTGLYEQYF	TGTGCCAGGGGGACAGGGCTCTACGAGCAGTACTTC
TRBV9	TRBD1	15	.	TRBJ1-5	CASSVDGQGNQPQHF	TGTGCCAGCAGCGTAGACGGACAGGGAAATCAGCCCCAGCATTTT
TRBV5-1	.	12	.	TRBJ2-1	CASSPGYNEQFF	TGCGCCAGCAGCCCCGGGTACAATGAGCAGTTCTTC
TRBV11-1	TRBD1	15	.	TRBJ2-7	CASSLRGQGRYEQYF	TGTGCCAGCAGCCTCCGTGGACAGGGTCGCTACGAGCAGTACTTC
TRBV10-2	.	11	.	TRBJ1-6	CASSVGEYLHF	TGCGCCAGCAGTGTGGGAGAATATCTCCACTTT
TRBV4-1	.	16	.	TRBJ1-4	CASSQDSTDPNEKLFF	TGCGCCAGCAGCCAAGATTCGACAGACCCTAATGAAAAACTGTTTTTT
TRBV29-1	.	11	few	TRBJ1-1	CSGGSSTEAFF	TGCAGTGGCGGTAGTAGCACTGAAGCTTTCTTT
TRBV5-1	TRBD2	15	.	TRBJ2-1	CASSLSGGSYNEQFF	TGCGCCAGCAGCTTGTCGGGGGGTTCCTACAATGAGCAGTTCTTC
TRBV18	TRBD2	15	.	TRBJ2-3	CASSPLAVSTDTQYF	TGTGCCAGCTCTCCACTAGCGGTGAGCACAGATACGCAGTATTTT
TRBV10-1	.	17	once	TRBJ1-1	CASSEPYSGRRRTEAFF	TGCGCCAGCAGTGAGCCCTATTCGGGGCGGCGCCGCACTGAAGCTTTCTTT
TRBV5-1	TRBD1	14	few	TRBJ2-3	CASSRDSSTDTQYF	TGCGCCAGCAGTCGGGACAGCAGCACAGATACGCAGTATTTT
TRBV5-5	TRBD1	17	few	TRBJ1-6	CASSLIGTGVPNSPLHF	TGTGCCAGCAGCTTGATCGGGACAGGTGTCCCCAATTCACCCCTCCACTTT
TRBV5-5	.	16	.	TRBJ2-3	CASSPDLLVSGDTQYF	TGTGCCAGCAGCCCAGATTTACTAGTTTCTGGAGATACGCAGTATTTT
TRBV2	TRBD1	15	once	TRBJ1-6	CASSEEGTGNSPLHF	TGTGCCAGCAGTGAAGAAGGGACAGGCAATTCACCCCTCCACTTT
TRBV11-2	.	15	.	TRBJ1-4	CASSLVRGTNEKLFF	TGTGCCAGCAGCTTAGTACGGGGTACTAATGAAAAACTGTTTTTT
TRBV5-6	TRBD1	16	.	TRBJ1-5	CASSLSWTGAGQPQHF	TGTGCCAGCAGCTTGTCATGGACAGGGGCTGGTCAGCCCCAGCATTTT
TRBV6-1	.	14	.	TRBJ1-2	CASSEDYPGYGYTF	TGTGCCAGCAGTGAAGATTATCCGGGCTATGGCTACACCTTC
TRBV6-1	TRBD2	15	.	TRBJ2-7	CASSESLAGPYEQYF	TGTGCCAGCAGTGAATCGCTAGCGGGGCCCTACGAGCAGTACTTC
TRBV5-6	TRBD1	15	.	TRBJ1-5	CASSLGQGGNQPQHF	TGTGCCAGCAGCTTGGGGCAGGGGGGGAATCAGCCCCAGCATTTT
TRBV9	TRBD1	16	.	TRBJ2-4	CASSSTSGQGIDIQYF	TGTGCCAGCAGCTCGACATCGGGACAGGGCATTGACATTCAGTACTTC
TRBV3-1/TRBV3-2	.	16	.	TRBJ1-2	CASSQDPSRGSYGYTF	TGTGCCAGCAGCCAAGATCCGAGCAGGGGCTCCTATGGCTACACCTTC
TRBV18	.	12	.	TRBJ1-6	CASSPDLSALHF	TGTGCCAGCTCACCAGACCTTTCGGCCCTCCACTTT
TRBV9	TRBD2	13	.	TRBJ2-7	CASSVTSGGEQYF	TGTGCCAGCAGCGTAACTAGCGGGGGCGAGCAGTACTTC
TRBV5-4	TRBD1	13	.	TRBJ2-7	CASSFGTGYEQYF	TGTGCCAGCAGCTTCGGGACAGGCTACGAGCAGTACTTC
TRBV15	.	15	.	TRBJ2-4	CATSRDLAGKAIQYF	TGTGCCACCAGCAGAGATCTGGCAGGGAAGGCCATTCAGTACTTC
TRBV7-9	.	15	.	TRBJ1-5	CASSLATRDNQPQHF	TGTGCCAGCAGCTTAGCGACCCGGGACAATCAGCCCCAGCATTTT
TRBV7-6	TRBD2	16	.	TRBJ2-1	CASSLTSGAGYNEQFF	TGTGCCAGCAGCTTGACCAGCGGGGCCGGCTACAATGAGCAGTTCTTC
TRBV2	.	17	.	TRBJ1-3	CASRGPVFVGSGNTIYF	TGTGCCAGCAGGGGGCCGGTGTTTGTAGGCTCTGGAAACACCATATATTTT